This T cell receptor (beta chain) was identified in a study of beta chain features in type 1 diabetes. Study-wide results and caveats: TCRB CDR3s from Type 1 diabetes patients were moderately but significantly shorter in all four CD4+ subsets. A pattern of fewer insertions and more deletions at VDJ junctions was seen in type 1 diabetes patients.

About this clone: The antigen remains undetermined.

Averaging about 100 mL, one heparinised blood draw was given by each donor. The CDR3 spans 15 residues. Germline assignment: CDR1 MGHRA and CDR2 YSYEKL. The ends lost 4 bases at V and 7 bases at J; junction bases unmatched: 4. TCRB transcripts that were expressed got sequenced, as all of the isolated RNA had been reverse transcribed. Sequenced by immunoSEQ multiplex PCR; TCRdb stores in-frame clones only, minus some. The sample shows approximately 200,000 clones, over 8.5% of them seen only once. This chain links TRBV4-1 with TRBJ2-1; 13 bases align to TRBD2. This clonotype was sampled from a woman aged 18 to 35 in good health. The sequenced sample was naive CD4+ T cells from blood. CDR3 sequence: CASSRTSGRDNEQFF. In DNA, the CDR3 is TGCGCCAGCAGCCGGACTAGCGGGAGAGATAATGAGCAGTTCTTC.